Sequencing of this T cell receptor (beta chain) was carried out in a study of esophageal squamous cell carcinoma under preoperative chemotherapy (dated by TCRdb to the late 2010s). About the investigation overall: TCR repertoires were profiled in both peripheral blood T cells and tumor-infiltrating lymphocytes. In patients with esophageal squamous cell carcinoma, the study looked at what paclitaxel-nedaplatin chemotherapy did to T-cell receptor repertoires. The cohort comprised five patients with primary esophageal squamous cell carcinoma. Repertoires from samples collected before paclitaxel-nedaplatin therapy were compared with repertoires from samples collected after the therapy.

About this clonotype itself: Its binding antigen is unknown. No base quality information exists; no much larger clone differs at one position.

Sample time point, as interpreted from the label and publication: before preoperative PTX-NDP chemotherapy. Paclitaxel-nedaplatin was administered to patients as preoperative chemotherapy before surgery. General conclusions and limits of the study: The cohort was small, with only 4 to 6 patients with esophageal squamous cell carcinoma analyzed. After chemotherapy, peripheral T cells showed a significant rise in TCR diversity, whereas tumor-infiltrating lymphocytes did not. Tumor-infiltrating lymphocytes after treatment appeared to come partly from peripheral T cells migrating into the tumor, rather than solely from local clonal changes. Paclitaxel-nedaplatin therapy induced immediate and substantial clonotype frequency changes, with contraction more likely among abundant clones than amplification.

Via the germline V gene, CDR1 is SGHTA and CDR2 FQGNSA. V drops 11 bases and J drops 13 bases, leaving 30 bases in between. The CDR3, from cysteine to phenylalanine, totals 15 residues. Only the CDR3 DNA is retained, 45 bases long and in frame from the first base. Libraries were built with PCR. Instrument used: HiSeq X Ten. High-throughput sequencing was used to characterize the TCR repertoires. TCRdb cleaned the public reads at Q25 with fastp, built clones with MiXCR and kept in-frame beta chains. A single entry per CDR3 protein holds the most common genes and DNA from its merged rows. Here the sample has about 15,000 distinct CDR3 sequences; around half occur a single time. The leading ten clones occupy around 30% of the sample.

The material was obtained from a patient given preoperative chemotherapy. The receptor was isolated from a human donor with esophageal squamous cell carcinoma. The donor label of this sample is uncertain. This receptor chain uses TRBV7-2 and TRBJ2-4; possibly the D gene is TRBD2, per 5 matching bases. This receptor has the CDR3 CAARQEVIDQDTQYF. The base sequence is TGTGCCGCGAGGCAGGAGGTAATTGACCAAGACACCCAGTACTTC.